The clone carrying this TCR beta chain has only a few counts. The target antigen is unknown. The sample is drawn from a study of T cells in Graves' hyperthyroidism and ophthalmopathy. Study results and limitations: Prediction of ophthalmopathy progression came a median approximately 6.6 months pre-onset. Ophthalmopathy was told apart from stable hyperthyroidism by a 13 V-J model. Most clonotypes expanded in thyroid above 0.001 were likewise present in blood.

Cells are PBMCs isolated from approximately 9.2 ml of fresh blood. The V end was cut by 0 bases, the J end by 1 base, with 16 bases between. The CDR3 consists of 17 residues. From germline, CDR1 is DFQATT and CDR2 SNEGSKA (reference sequence). The investigators amplified TCR beta CDR3 regions from RNA transcripts. Initially, a first-round RT-PCR of the TCR CDR3 employed the HTBI primer set. TCRdb recomputed calls from the multiplex PCR reads with MiXCR, one row per CDR3 protein. The sample records 560,000 or so distinct CDR3 sequences, just under 20% being singletons. V usage is TRBV20-1 and J usage is TRBJ1-5, with a weak D call TRBD1 (5 bases). The sequence derives from a man in his forties with Graves' ophthalmopathy. What was sequenced was blood. The CDR3 bases are TGCAGTGCTAGAGATCATGCTAGGGGAGGAAGCAATCAGCCCCAGCATTTT. It is translated as CSARDHARGGSNQPQHF.